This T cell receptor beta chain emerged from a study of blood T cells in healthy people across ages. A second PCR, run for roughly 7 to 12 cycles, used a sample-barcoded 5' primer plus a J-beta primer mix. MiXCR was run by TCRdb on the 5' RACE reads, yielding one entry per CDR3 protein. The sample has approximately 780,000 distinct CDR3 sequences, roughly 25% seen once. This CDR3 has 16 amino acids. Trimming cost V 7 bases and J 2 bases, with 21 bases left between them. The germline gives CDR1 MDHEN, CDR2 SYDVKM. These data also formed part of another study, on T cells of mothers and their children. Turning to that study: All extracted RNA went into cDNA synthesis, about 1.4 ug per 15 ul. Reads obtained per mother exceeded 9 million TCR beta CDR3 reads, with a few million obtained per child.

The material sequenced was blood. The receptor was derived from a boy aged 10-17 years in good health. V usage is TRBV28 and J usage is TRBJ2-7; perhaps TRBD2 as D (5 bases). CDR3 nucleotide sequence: TGTGCCAGCAATCCCCCGGGCGGGCGTTCGGCCTACGAGCAGTACTTC. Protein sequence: CASNPPGGRSAYEQYF. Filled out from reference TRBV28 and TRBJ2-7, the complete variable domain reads DVKVTQSSRYLVKRTGEKVFLECVQDMDHENMFWYRQDPGLGLRLIYFSYDVKMKEKGDIPEGYSVSREKKERFSLILESASTNQTSMYLCASNPPGGRSAYEQYFGPGTRLTVT.